This entry describes one T cell receptor beta chain. This clonotype came up a few times. Its cognate antigen has yet to be identified. The record has no base qualities; no much larger clone is one base away. Based on the germline V gene (reference sequence), the CDR1 and CDR2 sequences are DFQATT and SNEGSKA. At the junction V is shortened by 6 bases and J by 5 bases; bases outside the gene matches: 9. The CDR3 numbers 14 residues from cysteine through phenylalanine. The entry retains the CDR3 DNA only, 42 bases that are in frame from base 1. The sample originates from a study of T cells after yellow fever vaccination (dated by TCRdb to between 2018 and 2021). In terms of the full investigation: Libraries from fractions with low cell numbers were prepared with the SMART-Seq v4 Ultra Low Input RNA kit. Blood was drawn at multiple timepoints before and after primary and secondary immunization, with bulk PBMC replicates and cell subsets isolated. Bulk TCR alpha and beta repertoires were sequenced longitudinally to track T-cell clones before and after primary and booster YFV17D yellow fever vaccination. Two healthy male donors, one aged 18 to 29 and one aged 30 to 40 years, made up the cohort. Paper-wide results and their limitations: Compared with the primary T-cell response, the secondary T-cell response was weaker but faster, peaking on day 5 rather than day 15. Only a couple of donors were included in the study, so the extent to which the findings can be generalized is limited. After the booster, most of the clones that had expanded following primary vaccination were detected again (almost 98% of CD4 and around 88% of CD8), which suggests that memory was broadly maintained. A small fraction of clonotypes showed up in both the CD4 and CD8 compartments, probably as a result of convergent recombination. Computational filtering was needed because FACS-sorted repertoires could contain abundant contaminating clonotypes from the bulk population.

Interpreted using the paper, the treatment or condition label stands for: live attenuated yellow fever vaccine strain. A standard Ficoll-Paque protocol was used to isolate PBMCs from peripheral blood. CD4 and CD8 T-cell fractions were isolated with Dynabeads CD4 and CD8 positive selection kits. TriZol was used to extract RNA from bulk PBMCs, from CD4 and CD8 fractions, and from dextramer-positive and dextramer-negative fractions. Sequenced using an Illumina NovaSeq 6000. Synthesis of TCR cDNA relied on 5'RACE template switching, a step that introduced a universal primer site along with unique molecular identifiers. Priming of cDNA synthesis was performed from both the TCR alpha and TCR beta constant segments. Library amplification involved two PCR steps, and the second step added sample barcodes and sequencing adapters. Libraries were sequenced on Illumina HiSeq 2500 (2x100 bp) or NovaSeq (2x150 bp). Under the source paper's analysis protocol: Demultiplexing of reads and collapsing into UMI consensus sequences were performed with MIGEC, and V(D)J alignment was carried out with MiXCR. Using edgeR on replicate PBMC samples, clonotypes were called vaccine-responding if FDR was below 0.01 and the log2 fold change was above 5 up to day 15. Each bulk clonotype was labeled CD4 or CD8 based on which sequenced repertoire, CD4 or CD8, contained the clonotype at higher abundance. TCRdb reworked the public reads: Q25 trimming with fastp, MiXCR clone assembly, productive beta chains retained. Identical CDR3 proteins give one entry, which carries the most common genes and DNA. Clone size and V and J calls follow TCRdb, not the original study. The sample records 280,000 or so distinct CDR3 sequences, 8.7% of which are singletons. The ten largest clones take up about 3% of the sample.

The chain uses TRBV20-1 and TRBJ2-1; 8 central nucleotides agree with TRBD2. The material sequenced was CD4+ T cells sorted from PBMCs, taken 5 days after the yellow fever booster vaccination. The source is a man aged 18 to 30 who received the YFV17D yellow fever vaccine. CDR3 protein: CSADAGGDHNEQFF. The sequence in DNA is TGCAGTGCCGATGCGGGGGGCGATCACAATGAGCAGTTCTTC.